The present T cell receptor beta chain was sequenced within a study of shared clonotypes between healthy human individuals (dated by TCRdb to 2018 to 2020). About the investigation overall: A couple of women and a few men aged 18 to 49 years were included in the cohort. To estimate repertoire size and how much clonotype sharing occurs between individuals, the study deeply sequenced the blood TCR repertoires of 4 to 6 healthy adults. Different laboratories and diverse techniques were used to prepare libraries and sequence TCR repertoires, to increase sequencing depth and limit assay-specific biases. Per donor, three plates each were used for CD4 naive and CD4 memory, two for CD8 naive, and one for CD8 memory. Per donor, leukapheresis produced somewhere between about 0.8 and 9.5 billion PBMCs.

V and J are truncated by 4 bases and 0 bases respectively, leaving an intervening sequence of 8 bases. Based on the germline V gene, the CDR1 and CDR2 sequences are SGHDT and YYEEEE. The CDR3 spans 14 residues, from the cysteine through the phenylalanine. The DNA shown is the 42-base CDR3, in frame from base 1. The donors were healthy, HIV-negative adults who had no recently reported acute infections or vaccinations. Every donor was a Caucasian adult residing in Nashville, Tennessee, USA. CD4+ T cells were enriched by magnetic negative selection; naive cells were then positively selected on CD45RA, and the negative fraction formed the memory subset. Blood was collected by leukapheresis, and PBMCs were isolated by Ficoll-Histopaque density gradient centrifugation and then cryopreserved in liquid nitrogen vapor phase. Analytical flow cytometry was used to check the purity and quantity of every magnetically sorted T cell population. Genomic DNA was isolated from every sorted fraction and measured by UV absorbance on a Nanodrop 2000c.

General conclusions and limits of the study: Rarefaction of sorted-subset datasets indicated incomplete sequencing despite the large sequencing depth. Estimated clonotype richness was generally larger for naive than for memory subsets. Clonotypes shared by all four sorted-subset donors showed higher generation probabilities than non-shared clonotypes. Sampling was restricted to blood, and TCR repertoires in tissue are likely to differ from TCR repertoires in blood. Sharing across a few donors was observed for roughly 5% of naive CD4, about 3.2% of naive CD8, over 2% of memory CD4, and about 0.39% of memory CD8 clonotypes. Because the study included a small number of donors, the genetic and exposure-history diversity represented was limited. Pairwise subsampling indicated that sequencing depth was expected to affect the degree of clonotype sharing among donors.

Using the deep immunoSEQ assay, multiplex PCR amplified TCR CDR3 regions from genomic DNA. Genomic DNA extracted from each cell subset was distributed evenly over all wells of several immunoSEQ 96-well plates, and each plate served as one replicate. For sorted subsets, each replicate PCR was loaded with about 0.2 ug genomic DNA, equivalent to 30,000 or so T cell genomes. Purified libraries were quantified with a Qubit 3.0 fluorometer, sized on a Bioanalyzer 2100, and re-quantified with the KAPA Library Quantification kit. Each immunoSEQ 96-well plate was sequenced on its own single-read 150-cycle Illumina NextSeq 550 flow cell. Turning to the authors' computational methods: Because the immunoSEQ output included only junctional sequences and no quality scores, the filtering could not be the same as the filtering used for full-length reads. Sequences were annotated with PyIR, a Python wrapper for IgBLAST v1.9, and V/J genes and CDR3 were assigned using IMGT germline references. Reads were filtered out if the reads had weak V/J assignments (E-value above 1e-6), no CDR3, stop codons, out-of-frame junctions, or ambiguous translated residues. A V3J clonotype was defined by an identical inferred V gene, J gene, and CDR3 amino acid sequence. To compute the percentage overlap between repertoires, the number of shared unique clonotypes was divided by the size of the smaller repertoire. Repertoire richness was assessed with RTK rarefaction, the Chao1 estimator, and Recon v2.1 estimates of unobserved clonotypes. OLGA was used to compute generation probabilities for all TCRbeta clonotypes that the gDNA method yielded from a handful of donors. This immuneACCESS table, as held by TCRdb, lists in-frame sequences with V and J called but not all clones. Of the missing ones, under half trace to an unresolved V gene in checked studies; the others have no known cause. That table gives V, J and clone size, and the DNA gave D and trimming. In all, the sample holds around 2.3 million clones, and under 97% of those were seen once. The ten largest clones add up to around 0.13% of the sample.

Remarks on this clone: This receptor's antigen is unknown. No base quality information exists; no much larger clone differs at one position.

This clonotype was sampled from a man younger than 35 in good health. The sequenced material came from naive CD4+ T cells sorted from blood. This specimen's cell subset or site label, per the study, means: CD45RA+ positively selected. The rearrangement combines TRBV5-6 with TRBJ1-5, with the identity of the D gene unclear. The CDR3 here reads CASSRSGSNQPQHF. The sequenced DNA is TGTGCCAGCAGCCGGAGCGGTAGCAATCAGCCCCAGCATTTT.